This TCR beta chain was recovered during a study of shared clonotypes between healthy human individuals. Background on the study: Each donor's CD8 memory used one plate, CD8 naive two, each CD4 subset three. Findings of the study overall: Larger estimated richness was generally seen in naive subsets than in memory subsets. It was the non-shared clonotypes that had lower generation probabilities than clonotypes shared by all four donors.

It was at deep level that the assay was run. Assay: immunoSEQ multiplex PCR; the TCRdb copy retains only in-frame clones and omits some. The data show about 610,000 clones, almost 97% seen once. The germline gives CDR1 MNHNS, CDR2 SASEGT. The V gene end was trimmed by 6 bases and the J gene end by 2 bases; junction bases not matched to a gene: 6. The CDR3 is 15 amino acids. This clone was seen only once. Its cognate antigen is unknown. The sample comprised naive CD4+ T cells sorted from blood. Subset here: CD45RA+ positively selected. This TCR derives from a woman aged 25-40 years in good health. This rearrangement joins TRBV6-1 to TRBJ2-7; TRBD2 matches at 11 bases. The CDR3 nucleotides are TGTGCCAGCAGCTGGGGACTAGCGGACCCCTACGAGCAGTACTTC. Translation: CASSWGLADPYEQYF.